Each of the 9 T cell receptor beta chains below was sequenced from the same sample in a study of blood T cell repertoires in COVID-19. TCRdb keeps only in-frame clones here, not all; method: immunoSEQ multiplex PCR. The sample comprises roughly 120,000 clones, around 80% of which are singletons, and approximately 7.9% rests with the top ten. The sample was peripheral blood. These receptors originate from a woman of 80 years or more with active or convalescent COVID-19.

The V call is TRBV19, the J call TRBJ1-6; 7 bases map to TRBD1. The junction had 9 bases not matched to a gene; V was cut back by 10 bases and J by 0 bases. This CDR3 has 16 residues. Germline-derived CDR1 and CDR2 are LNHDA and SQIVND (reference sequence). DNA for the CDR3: TGTGCCACACGACAGGGCTTAAGCTCCTATAATTCACCCCTCCACTTT. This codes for CATRQGLSSYNSPLHF.

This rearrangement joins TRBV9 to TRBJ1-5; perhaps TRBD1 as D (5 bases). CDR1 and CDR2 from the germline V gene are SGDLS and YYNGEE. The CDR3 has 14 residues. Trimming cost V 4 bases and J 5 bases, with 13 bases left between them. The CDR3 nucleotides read TGTGCCAGCAGCACGGACACCAATTATCAGCCCCAGCATTTT. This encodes CASSTDTNYQPQHF.

CDR3 coding DNA: TGTGCCAGCAGTGAATACAGGGGTACCTACGAGCAGTACTTC. It yields the protein CASSEYRGTYEQYF. This chain uses TRBV6-1 with TRBJ2-7, with 7 bases lining up with TRBD1. Germline-derived CDR1 and CDR2 are MNHNS and SASEGT. This CDR3 contains 14 residues. The ends lost 2 bases at V and 2 bases at J; junction bases unmatched: 3.

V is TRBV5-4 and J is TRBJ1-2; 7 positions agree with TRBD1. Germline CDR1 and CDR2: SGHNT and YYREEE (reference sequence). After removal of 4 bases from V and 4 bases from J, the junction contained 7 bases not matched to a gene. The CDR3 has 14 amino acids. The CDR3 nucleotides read TGTGCCAGCAGCAAAGAGACAGGGACCTATGGCTACACCTTC. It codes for CASSKETGTYGYTF.

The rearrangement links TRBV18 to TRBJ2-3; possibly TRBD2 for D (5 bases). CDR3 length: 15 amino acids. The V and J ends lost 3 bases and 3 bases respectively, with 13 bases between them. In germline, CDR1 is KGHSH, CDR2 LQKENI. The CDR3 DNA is TGTGCCAGCTCACCGGGTTTGAGGACTACAGATACGCAGTATTTT. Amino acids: CASSPGLRTTDTQYF.

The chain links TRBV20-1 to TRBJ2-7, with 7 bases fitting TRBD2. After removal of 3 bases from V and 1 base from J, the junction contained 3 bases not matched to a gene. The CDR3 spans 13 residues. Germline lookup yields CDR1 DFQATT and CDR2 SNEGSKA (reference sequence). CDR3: CSASPSGSYEQYF. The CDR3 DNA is TGCAGTGCTAGTCCTAGCGGATCCTACGAGCAGTACTTC.

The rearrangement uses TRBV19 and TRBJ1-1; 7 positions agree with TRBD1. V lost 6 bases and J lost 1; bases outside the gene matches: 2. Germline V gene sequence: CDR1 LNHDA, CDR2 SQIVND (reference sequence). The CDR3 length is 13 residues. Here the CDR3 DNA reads TGTGCCAGTAGGGGACAGCCGAACACTGAAGCTTTCTTT. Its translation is CASRGQPNTEAFF.

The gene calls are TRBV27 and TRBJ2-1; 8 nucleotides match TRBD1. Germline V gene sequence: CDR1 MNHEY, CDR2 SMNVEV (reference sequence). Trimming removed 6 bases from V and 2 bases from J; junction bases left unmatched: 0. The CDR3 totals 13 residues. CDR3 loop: CASRQGAYNEQFF. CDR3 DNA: TGTGCCAGCAGACAGGGGGCCTACAATGAGCAGTTCTTC.

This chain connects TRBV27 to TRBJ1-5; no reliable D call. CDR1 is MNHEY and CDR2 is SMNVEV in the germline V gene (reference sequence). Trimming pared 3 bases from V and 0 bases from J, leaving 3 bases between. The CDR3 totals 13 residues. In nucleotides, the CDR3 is TGTGCCAGCAGTTTTCGTAGCAATCAGCCCCAGCATTTT. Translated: CASSFRSNQPQHF.